One and the same sample provided the 7 T cell receptor beta chains below, sequenced in a study of blood T cell repertoires in COVID-19. TCRdb's copy holds only in-frame clones and misses some; the assay was immunoSEQ multiplex PCR. The sample records approximately 150,000 clones, about four fifths being singletons. Material: PBMCs or T cells enriched from blood (not recorded which). These TCRs come from a man aged 55 to 70 who had recovered from COVID-19.

This chain connects TRBV5-1 to TRBJ2-7; tentatively, D is TRBD2 (5 bases). The CDR3 sequence is 15 residues long. The germline V and J ends were trimmed by 3 bases and 4 bases, with 17 bases remaining between them. Germline assignment: CDR1 SGHRS and CDR2 YFSETQ. CDR3 amino acids: CASSSSKGSMYEQYF. CDR3 coding DNA: TGCGCCAGCAGCTCCAGTAAAGGGAGTATGTACGAGCAGTACTTC. Looking up the rest from reference TRBV5-1 and TRBJ2-7 gives the full variable domain: KAGVTQTPRYLIKTRGQQVTLSCSPISGHRSVSWYQQTPGQGLQFLFEYFSETQRNKGNFPGRFSGRQFSNSRSEMNVSTLELGDSALYLCASSSSKGSMYEQYFGPGTRLTVT.

This clone has a single count. The rearrangement joins TRBV7-9 to TRBJ2-7, with 9 nucleotides matching TRBD1. Trimming took 2 bases from V and 6 from J; bases not matched to a gene: 5. The germline V gene encodes CDR1 SEHNR and CDR2 FQNEAQ (reference sequence). This CDR3 comprises 14 residues. CDR3 region: CASSLSPDRGEQYF. Written as DNA, the CDR3 is TGTGCCAGCAGCTTATCCCCGGACAGGGGCGAGCAGTACTTC.

V is TRBV9 and J is TRBJ1-4; the D gene is possibly TRBD1 (6 bases). The CDR3 consists of 15 residues. V gave up 3 bases and J gave up 4 bases, with 13 bases separating them. Per the germline V gene, CDR1 is SGDLS and CDR2 is YYNGEE. The CDR3 DNA follows: TGTGCCAGCAGCGAAGGGGGGGATTTTAATGAAAAACTGTTTTTT. It specifies CASSEGGDFNEKLFF.

This chain uses TRBV4-1 with TRBJ2-3; no clear D gene. The V gene lost 1 base and the J gene lost 3 bases, with 5 bases spanning the gap. The CDR3 consists of 13 residues. The V gene's germline CDR1 is MGHRA and CDR2 YSYEKL. The CDR3 nucleotides read TGCGCCAGCAGCCAAGGTCGTACAGATACGCAGTATTTT. It codes for CASSQGRTDTQYF.

The table lists this clone with many counts. This chain uses TRBV6-6 with TRBJ2-2; D perhaps matches TRBD1 (6 bases). The CDR3 is 16 residues long. V lost 8 bases, J lost 0 bases, and 16 bases lay in between. CDR1 and CDR2 from the germline V gene are MNHNY and SVGAGI (reference sequence). This chain's CDR3 is CASLNRQGTNTGELFF. In nucleotides, the CDR3 is TGTGCCAGCTTGAACCGTCAGGGGACGAACACCGGGGAGCTGTTTTTT.

This clone was picked up a small number of times. The chain combines TRBV2 with TRBJ1-5, with D unclear. Germline V gene sequence: CDR1 SNHLY, CDR2 FYNNEI. With 3 bases removed from V and 1 base from J, the gap between germline ends came to 4 bases. This CDR3 spans 13 amino acids. CDR3 in amino acids: CASSEGSNQPQHF. The CDR3 nucleotides read TGTGCCAGCAGTGAGGGCAGCAATCAGCCCCAGCATTTT.

The genes are TRBV5-1 and TRBJ2-7, with D maybe TRBD1 (6 bases). The V gene lost 3 bases and the J gene lost 6 bases, with 19 bases spanning the gap. The germline CDR1 and CDR2 sequences are SGHRS and YFSETQ. The CDR3 totals 15 residues. The CDR3 DNA follows: TGCGCCAGCAGCTCACAGGGAAGGTCGTCTCGCGAGCAGTACTTC. Residues: CASSSQGRSSREQYF.